The rows below give T cell receptor beta chains drawn from one sample of a study of T cell changes during pregnancy in multiple sclerosis. TCRdb's table, derived via immunoSEQ multiplex PCR, lists solely in-frame clones and lacks some. The sample lists tens of thousands of clones, roughly 90% occurring once. Specimen: peripheral blood, collected in the first trimester of pregnancy. These receptors were taken from a female donor in good health, enrolled as a control in a pregnancy study. CDR3s include the opening cysteine and the closing phenylalanine or tryptophan. Fields, in order: D gene, J gene, clone size, V gene, CDR3 protein, CDR3 DNA. D genes are given only for firm matches. Rows give clone size only sometimes, using once, few, many, or a class for an expanded clone.

NA TRBJ2-7 NA TRBV7-6 CASSLHRDYEQYF TGTGCCAGCAGCCTACACAGGGACTACGAGCAGTACTTC
TRBD1 TRBJ1-1 once TRBV4-1 CASSQAGQGREAEAFF TGCGCCAGCAGCCAGGCTGGACAGGGGCGGGAGGCTGAAGCTTTCTTT
TRBD1 TRBJ1-6 NA TRBV19 CASRAGQINSPLHF TGTGCCAGTAGGGCGGGACAGATTAATTCACCCCTCCACTTT
TRBD2 TRBJ2-7 medium-sized TRBV10-1 CASRGLAGEQYF TGCGCCAGCAGGGGACTAGCGGGCGAGCAGTACTTC
TRBD1 TRBJ2-5 NA TRBV4-1 CASSQGGQGPQETQYF TGCGCCAGCAGCCAAGGGGGACAGGGTCCCCAAGAGACCCAGTACTTC
NA TRBJ2-5 NA TRBV7-9 CASSLEGYNSAEETQYF TGTGCCAGCAGCTTAGAAGGGTATAATAGCGCAGAAGAGACCCAGTACTTC
NA TRBJ2-5 NA TRBV4-3 CASSQESAVKETQYF TGCGCCAGCAGCCAAGAGAGCGCGGTAAAAGAGACCCAGTACTTC
NA TRBJ1-2 NA TRBV30 CAWSLNYGYTF TGTGCCTGGAGTCTTAACTATGGCTACACCTTC
TRBD2 TRBJ2-3 NA TRBV5-1 CASSLATSGRRDTQYF TGCGCCAGCAGCTTGGCCACTAGCGGTCGGAGGGATACGCAGTATTTT
TRBD1 TRBJ1-1 NA TRBV18 CASSPWTGLNTEAFF TGTGCCAGCTCACCCTGGACAGGACTGAACACTGAAGCTTTCTTT
NA TRBJ1-2 NA TRBV9 CASSGGGNYGYTF TGTGCCAGCAGCGGGGGGGGTAACTATGGCTACACCTTC
NA TRBJ1-2 NA TRBV5-6 CASSLGERLQGYTF TGTGCCAGCAGCTTGGGAGAGCGGCTGCAGGGCTACACCTTC
NA TRBJ1-3 NA TRBV6-5 CASSYPGSGNTIYF TGTGCCAGCAGTTATCCAGGGTCGGGAAACACCATATATTTT
NA TRBJ1-2 NA TRBV19 CASSIVQGNYGYTF TGTGCCAGTAGTATAGTTCAGGGGAACTATGGCTACACCTTC
NA TRBJ1-2 once TRBV5-6 CASSPQVGAGTF NA
TRBD1 TRBJ1-4 once TRBV5-1 CASTQGVGEKLFF TGCGCCAGCACCCAGGGGGTTGGGGAAAAACTGTTTTTT
TRBD2 TRBJ2-3 NA TRBV29-1 CSVEDPKRGSTDTQYF TGCAGCGTTGAAGATCCAAAGCGGGGGTCCACAGATACGCAGTATTTT
TRBD2 TRBJ2-3 NA TRBV7-3 CASSLRGLADSTDTQYF TGTGCCAGCAGCTTAAGGGGACTAGCGGATAGCACAGATACGCAGTATTTT
NA TRBJ2-3 NA TRBV9 CASSSRLQDFGTDTQYF TGTGCCAGCAGCTCTAGGCTCCAGGACTTCGGCACAGATACGCAGTATTTT
NA TRBJ2-7 NA TRBV21-1 CASRNRDSSYEQYF TGTGCCAGCCGGAACCGGGACAGTTCCTACGAGCAGTACTTC
TRBD2 TRBJ2-7 NA TRBV27 CASSPPGGEQYF TGTGCCAGCAGTCCCCCCGGGGGGGAGCAGTACTTC
TRBD1 TRBJ1-4 NA TRBV11-2 CASRETGTAYEKLFF TGTGCCAGCAGGGAGACCGGGACAGCTTATGAAAAACTGTTTTTT
NA TRBJ1-3 once TRBV29-1 CSVQEVVGFSGNTIYF TGCAGCGTCCAGGAAGTAGTCGGCTTCTCTGGAAACACCATATATTTT
TRBD1 TRBJ2-2 NA TRBV9 CASSVEDRGVKGSGELFF TGTGCCAGCAGCGTCGAGGACAGGGGGGTGAAGGGTTCCGGGGAGCTGTTTTTT
NA TRBJ1-1 NA TRBV7-2 CASSLRVTEAFF TGTGCCAGCAGCTTACGGGTGACTGAAGCTTTCTTT
NA TRBJ1-5 NA TRBV19 CASSIGRQGPSNQPQHF TGTGCCAGTAGTATAGGCAGGCAGGGCCCTAGCAATCAGCCCCAGCATTTT
NA TRBJ1-1 NA TRBV7-8 CASSSARAWRLNTEAFF TGTGCCAGCAGCTCCGCGAGGGCCTGGCGGTTGAACACTGAAGCTTTCTTT
TRBD1 TRBJ1-3 NA TRBV19 CASSIATGSSGNTIYF TGTGCCAGTAGTATCGCGACAGGGAGCTCTGGAAACACCATATATTTT
TRBD1 TRBJ2-6 NA TRBV4-3 CASSQEEKAGTGASGANVLTF TGCGCCAGCAGCCAAGAGGAAAAAGCCGGGACAGGGGCCTCTGGGGCCAACGTCCTGACTTTC
TRBD2 TRBJ2-3 few TRBV4-2 CASSQERGLEDTQYF TGTGCCAGCAGCCAAGAGAGGGGACTAGAGGATACGCAGTATTTT
TRBD2 TRBJ2-1 NA TRBV6-4 CASSDERESSYNEQFF TGTGCCAGCAGTGACGAGCGGGAGAGCTCCTACAATGAGCAGTTCTTC
NA TRBJ1-2 NA TRBV5-1 CASSLDSNYGYTF TGCGCCAGCAGCTTGGACAGTAACTATGGCTACACCTTC
TRBD1 TRBJ2-1 NA TRBV11-2 CASSATVGTGRVRFF TGTGCCAGCAGCGCGACTGTAGGGACAGGGCGGGTCCGCTTCTTC
TRBD2 TRBJ2-1 NA TRBV23-1 CASTPGGNNEQFF TGCGCCAGCACCCCGGGGGGGAATAATGAGCAGTTCTTC
NA TRBJ2-1 NA TRBV29-1 CSDLAAASSYNEQFF TGCAGCGACCTAGCTGCGGCAAGCTCCTACAATGAGCAGTTCTTC
NA TRBJ1-5 few TRBV19 CASSRGWDTYQPQHF TGTGCCAGTAGTCGCGGCTGGGACACATATCAGCCCCAGCATTTT
NA TRBJ1-2 NA TRBV7-9 CASSLDTGRNYGYTF TGTGCCAGCAGCTTAGATACAGGACGTAACTATGGCTACACCTTC